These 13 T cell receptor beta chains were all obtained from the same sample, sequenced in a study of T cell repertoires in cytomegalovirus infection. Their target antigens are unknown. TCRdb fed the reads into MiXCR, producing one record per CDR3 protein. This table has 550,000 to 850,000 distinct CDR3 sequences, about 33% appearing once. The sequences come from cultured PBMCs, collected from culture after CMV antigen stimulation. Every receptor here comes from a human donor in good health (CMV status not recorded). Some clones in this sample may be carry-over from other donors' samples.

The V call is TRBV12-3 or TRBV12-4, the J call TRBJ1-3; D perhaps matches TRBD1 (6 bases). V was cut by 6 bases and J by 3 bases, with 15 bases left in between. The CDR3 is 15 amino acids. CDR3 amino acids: CASSQTTGYGNTIYF. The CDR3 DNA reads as TGTGCCAGCAGCCAGACTACAGGGTATGGAAACACCATATATTTT.

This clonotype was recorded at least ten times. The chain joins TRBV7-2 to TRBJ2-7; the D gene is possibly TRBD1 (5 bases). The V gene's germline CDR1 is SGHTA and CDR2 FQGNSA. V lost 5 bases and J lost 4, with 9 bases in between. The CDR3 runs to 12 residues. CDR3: CASSATGYEQYF. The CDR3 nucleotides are TGTGCCAGCAGCGCCACAGGTTACGAGCAGTACTTC.

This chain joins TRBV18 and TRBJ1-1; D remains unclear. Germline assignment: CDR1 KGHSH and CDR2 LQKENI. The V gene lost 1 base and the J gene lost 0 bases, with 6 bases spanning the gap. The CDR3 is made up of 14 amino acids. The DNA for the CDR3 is TGTGCCAGCTCACCACTGGTAGTGAACACTGAAGCTTTCTTT. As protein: CASSPLVVNTEAFF.

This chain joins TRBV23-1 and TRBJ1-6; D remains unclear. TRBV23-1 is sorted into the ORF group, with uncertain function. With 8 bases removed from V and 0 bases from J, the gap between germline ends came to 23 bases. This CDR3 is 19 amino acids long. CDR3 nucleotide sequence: TGCGCCAGCTCCCCGACCGGACCCAGGCCCAGCTCCTATAATTCACCCCTCCACTTT. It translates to CASSPTGPRPSSYNSPLHF.

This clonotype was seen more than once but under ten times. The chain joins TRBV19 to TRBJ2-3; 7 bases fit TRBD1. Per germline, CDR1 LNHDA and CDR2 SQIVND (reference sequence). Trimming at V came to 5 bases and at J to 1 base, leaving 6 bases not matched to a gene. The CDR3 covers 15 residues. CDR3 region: CASSPDREGTDTQYF. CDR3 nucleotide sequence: TGTGCCAGTAGTCCAGACAGGGAAGGCACAGATACGCAGTATTTT.

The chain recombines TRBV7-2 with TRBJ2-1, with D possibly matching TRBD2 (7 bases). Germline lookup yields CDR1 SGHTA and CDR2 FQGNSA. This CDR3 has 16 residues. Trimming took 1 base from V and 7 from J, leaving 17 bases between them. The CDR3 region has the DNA TGTGCCAGCAGCTTAGAGTGGGGGGGCCATGGGAATGAGCAGTTCTTC. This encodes CASSLEWGGHGNEQFF.

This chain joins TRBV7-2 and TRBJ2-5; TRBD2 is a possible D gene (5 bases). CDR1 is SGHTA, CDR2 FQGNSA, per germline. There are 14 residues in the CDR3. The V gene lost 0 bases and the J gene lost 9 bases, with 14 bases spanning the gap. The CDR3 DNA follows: TGTGCCAGCAGCTTAGCGTGGAGCCCAGCGGCCCAGTACTTC. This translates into CASSLAWSPAAQYF.

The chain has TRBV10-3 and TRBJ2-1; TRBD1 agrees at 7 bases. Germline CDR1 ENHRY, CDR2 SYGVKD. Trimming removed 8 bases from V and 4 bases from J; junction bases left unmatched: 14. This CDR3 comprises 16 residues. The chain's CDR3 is CAILGEGGQDYNEQFF. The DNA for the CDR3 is TGTGCCATCCTAGGTGAGGGCGGACAGGATTACAATGAGCAGTTCTTC.

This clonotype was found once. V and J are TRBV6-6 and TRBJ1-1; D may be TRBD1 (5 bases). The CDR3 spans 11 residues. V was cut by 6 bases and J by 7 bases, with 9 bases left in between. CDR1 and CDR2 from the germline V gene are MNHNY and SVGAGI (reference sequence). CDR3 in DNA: TGTGCCAGCAGAACGGGGGGTGAAGCTTTCTTT. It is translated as CASRTGGEAFF.

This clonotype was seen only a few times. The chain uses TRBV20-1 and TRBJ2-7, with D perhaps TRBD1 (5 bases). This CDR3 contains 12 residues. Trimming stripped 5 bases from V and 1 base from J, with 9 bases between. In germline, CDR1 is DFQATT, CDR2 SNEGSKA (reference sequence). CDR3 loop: CSAERQSYEQYF. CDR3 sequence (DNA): TGCAGTGCTGAGCGACAGTCCTACGAGCAGTACTTC.

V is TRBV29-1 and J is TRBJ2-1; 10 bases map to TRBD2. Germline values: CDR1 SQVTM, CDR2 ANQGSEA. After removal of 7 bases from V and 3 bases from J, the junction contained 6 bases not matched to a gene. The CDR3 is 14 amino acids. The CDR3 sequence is CSALLAGIYNEQFF. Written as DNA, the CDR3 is TGCAGCGCCTTACTAGCGGGAATCTACAATGAGCAGTTCTTC.

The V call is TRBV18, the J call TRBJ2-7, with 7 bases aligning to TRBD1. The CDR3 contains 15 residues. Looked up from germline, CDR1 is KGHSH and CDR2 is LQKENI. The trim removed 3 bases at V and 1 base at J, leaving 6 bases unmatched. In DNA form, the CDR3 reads TGTGCCAGCTCACCTAGACAGGGAAGGTCCTACGAGCAGTACTTC. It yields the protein CASSPRQGRSYEQYF.

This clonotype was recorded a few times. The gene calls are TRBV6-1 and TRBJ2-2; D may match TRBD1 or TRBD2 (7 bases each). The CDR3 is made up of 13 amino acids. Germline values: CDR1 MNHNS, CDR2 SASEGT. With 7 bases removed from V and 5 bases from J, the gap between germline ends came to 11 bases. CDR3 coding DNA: TGTGCCAGCAACCAGGGGGGGACCGGGGAGCTGTTTTTT. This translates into CASNQGGTGELFF.